The clone carrying this TCR beta chain occurred once. What it binds is not known. These data belong to a study of T cell responses to AZD1222 COVID-19 vaccine. About the research overall: Analysis merged second doses at about 4 or about 12 weeks.

Points from the study as a whole: Clonal diversity may have been underestimated, and the donors were mostly white British, with more females than males. Only five or six AZD1222 recipients were seropositive at baseline. Spike-spanning, vaccine-associated CD4 TCRs were dominant at 160-218 and 743-854.

Libraries were prepared by immunoSEQ multiplex PCR; TCRdb keeps only in-frame clonotypes and omits some of them. This table holds 95,000 to 150,000 clones, 80% to 90% found once. Sequenced material: peripheral blood, taken on day 0 of AZD1222 vaccination. The clonotype was recovered from an adult in good health.

The chain's CDR3 is CASSRVSGANVLTF. The CDR3 DNA reads TGTGCCAGCAGCAGGGTTTCTGGGGCCAACGTCCTGACTTTC. The chain employs TRBV27 and TRBJ2-6; D might be TRBD1 (5 bases). V lost 6 bases, J lost 1 base, and 7 bases lay in between. The CDR3 totals 14 residues. Germline V CDR1 and CDR2: MNHEY, SMNVEV (reference sequence). The full variable domain, in which reference TRBV27 and TRBJ2-6 provide the parts outside the CDR3, is EAQVTQNPRYLITVTGKKLTVTCSQNMNHEYMSWYRQDPGLGLRQIYYSMNVEVTDKGDVPEGYKVSRKEKRNFPLILESPSPNQTSLYFCASSRVSGANVLTFGAGSRLTVL.